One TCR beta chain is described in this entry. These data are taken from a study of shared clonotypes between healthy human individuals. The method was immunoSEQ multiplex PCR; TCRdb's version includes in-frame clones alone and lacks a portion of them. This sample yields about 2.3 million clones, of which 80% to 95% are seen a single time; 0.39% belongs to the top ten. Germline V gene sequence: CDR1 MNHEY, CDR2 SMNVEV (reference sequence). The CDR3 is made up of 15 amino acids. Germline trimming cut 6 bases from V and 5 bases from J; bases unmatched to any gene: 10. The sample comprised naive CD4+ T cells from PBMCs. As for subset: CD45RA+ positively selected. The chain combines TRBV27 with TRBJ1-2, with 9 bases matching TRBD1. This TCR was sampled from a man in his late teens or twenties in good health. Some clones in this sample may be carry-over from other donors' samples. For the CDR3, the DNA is TGTGCCAGCAGACCGGGACAGGGTTTGCGGTATGGCTACACCTTC. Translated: CASRPGQGLRYGYTF.